A selection of T cell receptor beta chains follows, all from one sample in a study of CD8+ T cells in alopecia areata. Assay: immunoSEQ multiplex PCR; the TCRdb copy retains only in-frame clones and omits some. The table lists 75,000 to 80,000 clones, around 60% of them singletons. Sequencing used CD8+ T cells sorted from blood, obtained at week 24, from a patient treated with tofacitinib. The receptor source for this set is a human donor with alopecia areata. The CDR3 runs from the conserved cysteine through the conserved F or W. Fields, in order: J gene, V gene, clone size, D gene, CDR3 protein, CDR3 DNA. D genes are given only for firm matches. The listing skips clone size in some rows; elsewhere it reads once, few, many or a size class.

>TRBJ2-7|TRBV5-6|NA|NA
CASLIKRFPYEQYF
TGTGCCAGCCTGATCAAACGGTTTCCCTACGAGCAGTACTTC
>TRBJ2-1|TRBV29-1|NA|NA
CSLRDWSYNEQFF
TGCAGCCTTAGGGACTGGTCCTACAATGAGCAGTTCTTC
>TRBJ1-5|TRBV5-1|once|NA
CASSLVGNQPQHF
TGCGCCAGCAGCTTGGTAGGGAATCAGCCCCAGCATTTT
>TRBJ1-1|TRBV19|NA|NA
CASDRTVGITEAFF
TGTGCCAGCGACAGGACGGTAGGGATCACTGAAGCTTTCTTT
>TRBJ1-5|TRBV4-1|NA|TRBD1
CASSHIGTVGGNQPQHF
TGCGCCAGCAGCCATATAGGGACAGTTGGGGGCAATCAGCCCCAGCATTTT
>TRBJ1-1|TRBV7-9|NA|NA
CASSFVGSGREAFF
TGTGCCAGCAGCTTCGTTGGCAGCGGCCGTGAAGCTTTCTTT
>TRBJ2-1|TRBV6-5|NA|NA
CASSYANEQFF
TGTGCCAGCAGTTACGCCAATGAGCAGTTCTTC
>TRBJ2-2|TRBV7-9|NA|NA
CASSIGGELFF
TGTGCCAGCAGTATCGGCGGGGAGCTGTTTTTT
>TRBJ2-2|TRBV25-1|NA|NA
CASSDISNPNTGELFF
TGTGCCAGCAGTGACATAAGCAACCCGAACACCGGGGAGCTGTTTTTT
>TRBJ1-1|TRBV7-6|once|NA
CASSSAWNTEAFF
TGTGCCAGCAGCTCCGCCTGGAACACTGAAGCTTTCTTT
>TRBJ2-5|TRBV4-3|NA|NA
CASSQDSGGQTQYF
TGCGCCAGCAGCCAAGATTCCGGGGGGCAGACCCAGTACTTC
>TRBJ2-2|TRBV4-1|NA|NA
CASSPIGMSGVDTGELFF
TGCGCCAGCAGCCCCATAGGGATGTCCGGGGTGGACACCGGGGAGCTGTTTTTT
>TRBJ2-7|TRBV5-1|NA|NA
CASSLYHGPGTYEQYF
TGCGCCAGCAGCTTGTACCACGGTCCGGGCACCTACGAGCAGTACTTC
>TRBJ2-7|TRBV7-6|NA|NA
CASSFGSGGLSYEQYF
TGTGCCAGCAGCTTTGGCTCCGGCGGCCTATCCTACGAGCAGTACTTC
>TRBJ2-4|TRBV28|NA|NA
CASSLTGGQDIQYF
TGTGCCAGCAGTTTAACGGGCGGTCAAGACATTCAGTACTTC
>TRBJ1-1|TRBV30|NA|NA
CAYSGTGTEAFF
TGTGCCTATTCAGGAACAGGGACTGAAGCTTTCTTT
>TRBJ1-5|TRBV23-1|NA|TRBD1
CASSQSEGGGNQPQHF
TGCGCCAGCAGTCAATCGGAAGGGGGCGGCAATCAGCCCCAGCATTTT
>TRBJ1-2|TRBV4-3|NA|NA
CASSQDRSGYGYTF
TGCGCCAGCAGCCAAGATCGATCGGGATATGGCTACACCTTC
>TRBJ2-7|TRBV29-1|NA|TRBD1
CSVGRQGISYEQYF
TGCAGCGTCGGCCGACAGGGGATCTCCTACGAGCAGTACTTC
>TRBJ2-3|TRBV5-1|NA|NA
CASSYLPGDTQYF
TGCGCCAGCAGCTACCTCCCAGGAGATACGCAGTATTTT
>TRBJ2-3|TRBV18|NA|TRBD2
CASSPGQRGGDTQYF
TGTGCCAGCTCACCAGGCCAGCGGGGGGGCGATACGCAGTATTTT
>TRBJ2-4|TRBV5-6|NA|NA
CASSLEGRLSTYF
TGTGCCAGCAGCTTGGAGGGACGACTAAGTACGTACTTC
>TRBJ2-2|TRBV7-9|NA|TRBD1
CASSQTGTGELFF
TGTGCCAGCAGCCAGACAGGGACCGGGGAGCTGTTTTTT
>TRBJ2-3|TRBV7-8|few|NA
CASSFRLTSTDTQYF
TGTGCCAGCAGCTTCAGACTTACGAGCACAGATACGCAGTATTTT
>TRBJ1-1|TRBV4-3|few|NA
CASSQGRNWNTEAFF
TGCGCCAGCAGCCAAGGACGGAACTGGAACACTGAAGCTTTCTTT
>TRBJ2-7|TRBV19|NA|TRBD1
CASSPGTGRSYEQYF
TGTGCCAGTAGTCCCGGGACAGGGAGGTCCTACGAGCAGTACTTC
>TRBJ2-7|TRBV6-6|few|NA
CASSYGQHYEQYF
TGTGCCAGCAGTTATGGGCAGCACTACGAGCAGTACTTC
>TRBJ2-7|TRBV7-2|NA|NA
CASSLAGLAYEQYF
TGTGCCAGCAGCTTAGCAGGCCTGGCATACGAGCAGTACTTC
>TRBJ2-5|TRBV5-6|NA|NA
CASSLGARQETQYF
TGTGCCAGCAGCTTGGGGGCCCGACAAGAGACCCAGTACTTC
>TRBJ2-1|TRBV6-5|NA|TRBD2
CASSSAGGRYFQFF
TGTGCCAGCAGTTCGGCGGGAGGACGATATTTCCAGTTCTTC
>TRBJ2-3|TRBV7-8|once|NA
CASSLEDGHTQYF
TGTGCCAGCAGCCTCGAGGACGGCCATACGCAGTATTTT
>TRBJ2-3|TRBV13|NA|NA
CASSFRDLNTDTQYF
TGTGCCAGCAGCTTCCGGGACCTCAACACAGATACGCAGTATTTT
>TRBJ2-5|TRBV7-9|NA|TRBD1
CASSLSSDLGQVQQETQYF
TGTGCCAGCAGCTTGTCGAGCGATTTAGGACAGGTCCAACAAGAGACCCAGTACTTC
>TRBJ2-5|TRBV9|NA|TRBD2
CASSAEGLAGQETQYF
TGTGCCAGCAGCGCCGAAGGACTAGCGGGTCAAGAGACCCAGTACTTC
>TRBJ2-2|TRBV18|NA|NA
CASSPPLQGRTGELFF
TGTGCCAGCTCACCACCGTTGCAGGGACGCACCGGGGAGCTGTTTTTT
>TRBJ2-7|TRBV19|few|TRBD2
CASSIISSGSSYEQYF
TGTGCCAGTAGTATCATCTCTAGCGGAAGCTCCTACGAGCAGTACTTC
>TRBJ1-1|TRBV6-5|NA|NA
CASSIGLDTEAFF
TGTGCCAGCAGTATCGGGCTGGACACTGAAGCTTTCTTT
>TRBJ1-6|TRBV6-4|NA|TRBD1
CASSDTGVNSPLHF
TGTGCCAGCAGTGACACAGGGGTCAATTCACCCCTCCACTTT
>TRBJ2-4|TRBV5-6|NA|NA
CASSLGLVAKNIQYF
TGTGCCAGCAGCTTGGGGCTCGTGGCCAAAAACATTCAGTACTTC
>TRBJ2-3|TRBV9|NA|TRBD2
CASSVDGGEDTQYF
TGTGCCAGCAGCGTGGACGGGGGGGAAGATACGCAGTATTTT
>TRBJ2-2|TRBV7-9|few|NA
CASSATNTGELFF
TGTGCCAGCAGCGCAACGAACACCGGGGAGCTGTTTTTT
>TRBJ2-7|TRBV6-1|NA|NA
CASRLYSYEQYF
TGTGCCAGCAGGCTCTACTCCTACGAGCAGTACTTC
>TRBJ1-5|TRBV2|NA|NA
CASSEGSVSNQPQHF
TGTGCCAGCAGTGAAGGCAGTGTTAGCAATCAGCCCCAGCATTTT
>TRBJ2-7|TRBV19|NA|NA
CASSIKSSSYEQYF
TGTGCCAGTAGTATTAAGAGCAGCTCCTACGAGCAGTACTTC
>TRBJ2-7|TRBV6-5|few|TRBD2
CASSYELAGSYEQYF
TGTGCCAGCAGTTACGAACTAGCGGGATCCTACGAGCAGTACTTC
>TRBJ1-2|TRBV4-3|NA|NA
CASSQDLGSGYGYTF
TGCGCCAGCAGCCAAGATCTGGGCAGTGGCTATGGCTACACCTTC
>TRBJ1-1|TRBV27|NA|NA
CASSPLGRTNTEAFF
TGTGCCAGCAGCCCCCTGGGAAGGACCAACACTGAAGCTTTCTTT
>TRBJ2-3|TRBV4-1|NA|NA
CASSQLREIDTQYF
TGCGCCAGCAGCCAACTACGGGAGATAGATACGCAGTATTTT
>TRBJ1-1|TRBV6-5|NA|TRBD1
CASSRGQLNTEAFF
TGTGCCAGCAGCCGGGGACAGTTGAACACTGAAGCTTTCTTT
>TRBJ1-2|TRBV29-1|NA|TRBD1
CSVEWDSNYGYTF
TGCAGCGTTGAATGGGACAGCAACTATGGCTACACCTTC
>TRBJ2-5|TRBV7-8|few|TRBD2
CASRGAGEETQYF
TGTGCCAGCAGAGGGGCGGGGGAAGAGACCCAGTACTTC
>TRBJ2-1|TRBV9|NA|TRBD1
CASSVWTGDEQFF
TGTGCCAGCAGCGTATGGACAGGGGATGAGCAGTTCTTC
>TRBJ1-5|TRBV7-9|few|NA
CASSSGPGLQHF
TGTGCCAGCAGCTCTGGACCGGGTCTACAGCATTTT
>TRBJ2-5|TRBV9|few|TRBD1
CASSLGTGPQETQYF
TGTGCCAGCAGCCTCGGGACAGGTCCCCAAGAGACCCAGTACTTC
>TRBJ1-1|TRBV7-9|few|NA
CASSYPQWNTEAFF
TGTGCCAGCAGTTATCCACAGTGGAACACTGAAGCTTTCTTT
>TRBJ1-1|TRBV27|once|NA
CASSLATAGATEAFF
TGTGCCAGCAGCCTCGCCACAGCCGGGGCCACTGAAGCTTTCTTT
>TRBJ2-1|TRBV5-1|NA|TRBD2
CASSSGLAGGGEQFF
TGCGCCAGCAGCTCCGGACTAGCGGGAGGTGGTGAGCAGTTCTTC
>TRBJ2-7|TRBV6-1|NA|NA
CASSDSGDHEQYF
TGTGCCAGCAGTGACTCCGGGGACCACGAGCAGTACTTC
>TRBJ2-7|TRBV11-2|NA|NA
CASSPSPKYEQYF
TGTGCCAGCAGCCCCAGCCCCAAATACGAGCAGTACTTC